This TCR beta chain appears in the sequencing data of a study of blood T cell repertoires in COVID-19. Clones were sequenced by immunoSEQ multiplex PCR, and TCRdb holds only the in-frame ones, with some missing. The sample contains over 150,000 clones, 75% to 90% of which appear only once. V was cut by 2 bases and J by 0 bases, with 11 bases left in between. Germline V gene lookup returns CDR1 SGHNT and CDR2 YENEEA. The CDR3 contains 16 residues. Sequencing was carried out using PBMCs or T cells enriched from blood (not recorded which). This chain joins TRBV11-3 and TRBJ2-4; no clear D gene. The TCR was taken from a woman aged 25 to 39 who had recovered from COVID-19. CDR3 amino acids: CASSLNAAIAKNIQYF. The CDR3 nucleotides are TGTGCCAGCAGCTTAAATGCTGCGATAGCCAAAAACATTCAGTACTTC.